Following are 18 T cell receptor beta chains from one sample sequenced in a study of OX40 agonist ivuxolimab in advanced cancers. Profiling relied on immunoSEQ multiplex PCR, and the TCRdb table lists in-frame clones only, not all of them. Of more than 75,000 clones listed, roughly 87% are singletons. The sample was CD4+ or CD8+ T cells sorted from blood, taken in a trial of the OX40 agonist ivuxolimab. The receptors stem from an adult with an advanced solid tumor such as melanoma, head and neck, liver or kidney cancer.

V and J are TRBV4-3 and TRBJ1-2, with D unresolved. Germline lookup yields CDR1 LGHNA and CDR2 YSLEER. This CDR3 region has 14 residues. Trimming stripped 5 bases from V and 4 bases from J, with 14 bases between. The CDR3 sequence is CASSSAEISYGYTF. The CDR3 coding sequence is TGCGCCAGCAGCTCGGCCGAAATTAGCTATGGCTACACCTTC.

V gene TRBV9 combines with J gene TRBJ2-6; D may match TRBD1 or TRBD2 (6 bases each). The germline gives CDR1 SGDLS, CDR2 YYNGEE. The CDR3 covers 18 residues. V dropped 0 bases and J dropped 4 bases, with 17 bases sitting between them. This CDR3 is CASSVEGGYGPGANVLTF. CDR3 DNA: TGTGCCAGCAGCGTAGAGGGGGGTTACGGGCCAGGGGCCAACGTCCTGACTTTC.

The V gene is TRBV5-1, the J gene TRBJ1-2; 9 bases are a match to TRBD1. The trim removed 4 bases at V and 10 bases at J, leaving 8 bases unmatched. From germline, CDR1 is SGHRS and CDR2 YFSETQ. CDR3 length equals 13 residues. CDR3 residues: CASSLSGQGAYTF. Here the CDR3 DNA reads TGCGCCAGCAGCCTCTCGGGACAGGGTGCCTACACCTTC.

This clone was seen just once. The CDR3 DNA reads TGTGCCACCTCTACGGTGGCAAACTATGGCTACACCTTC. It codes for CATSTVANYGYTF. The V and J genes are TRBV19 and TRBJ1-2; D gene ambiguous. The CDR3 runs 13 residues. Germline CDR1 LNHDA, CDR2 SQIVND (reference sequence). The V end lost 10 bases, the J end lost 2 bases, and 14 bases lay between the germline ends.

The rearrangement links TRBV4-2 to TRBJ1-1, with D possibly matching TRBD1 (5 bases). V dropped 3 bases and J dropped 4 bases, with 12 bases sitting between them. Germline assignment: CDR1 LGHNA and CDR2 YNFKEQ. This CDR3 region has 14 residues. The CDR3 DNA sequence: TGTGCCAGCAGCCATGGGGACGTGGGCACTGAAGCTTTCTTT. Its translation is CASSHGDVGTEAFF.

The rearrangement joins TRBV4-3 to TRBJ1-1, with no clear D. Looked up from germline, CDR1 is LGHNA and CDR2 is YSLEER. Trimming left V 3 bases short and J 0 bases short, with 14 bases between. This CDR3 has 16 residues. The CDR3: CASSHGGQWVNTEAFF. Here the CDR3 DNA reads TGCGCCAGCAGCCATGGTGGTCAATGGGTGAACACTGAAGCTTTCTTT.

The chain recombines TRBV7-8 with TRBJ1-3; D is uncertain. The CDR3 sequence is 13 residues long. V dropped 2 bases and J dropped 3 bases, with 5 bases sitting between them. Germline V gene lookup returns CDR1 SGHVS and CDR2 FQNEAQ. The CDR3 nucleotides read TGTGCCAGCAGCTTAATCCTTGGAAACACCATATATTTT. This encodes CASSLILGNTIYF.

This chain joins TRBV5-4 and TRBJ2-7, with D perhaps matching TRBD2 (6 bases). The germline V gene encodes CDR1 SGHNT and CDR2 YYREEE (reference sequence). V was cut by 7 bases and J by 7 bases, with 18 bases left in between. CDR3 length equals 13 residues. The CDR3 bases are TGTGCCAGCTCCCGTGGCGGGGAGGAGGAGCAGTACTTC. It specifies CASSRGGEEEQYF.

J is TRBJ2-5 and V is TRBV5-6; 15 nucleotides line up with TRBD2. V lost 5 bases and J lost 5; bases outside the gene matches: 16. The CDR3 extends over 19 amino acids. Germline V gene data show CDR1 as SGHDT and CDR2 as YYEEEE. The CDR3 region has the DNA TGTGCCAGCAGTTCCCCAGGACTAGCGGGGGGGCCGTTGGAGGAGACCCAGTACTTC. This codes for CASSSPGLAGGPLEETQYF.

The chain has TRBV5-4 and TRBJ2-7, with D possibly being TRBD1 (6 bases). The germline V and J ends were trimmed by 3 bases and 2 bases, with 15 bases remaining between them. This CDR3 contains 15 residues. In germline, CDR1 is SGHNT, CDR2 YYREEE (reference sequence). CDR3 DNA: TGTGCCAGCAGCTATACGCTGCAGGGGCCCTACGAGCAGTACTTC. Translation gives CASSYTLQGPYEQYF. Combining the CDR3 with reference TRBV5-4 and TRBJ2-7 gives the whole variable domain ETGVTQSPTHLIKTRGQQVTLRCSSQSGHNTVSWYQQALGQGPQFIFQYYREEENGRGNFPPRFSGLQFPNYSSELNVNALELDDSALYLCASSYTLQGPYEQYFGPGTRLTVT.

A single count supports this clone. The CDR3 nucleotides read TGTGCCACCTACCAGGGGGTCAATGAAAAACTGTTTTTT. Translated, it gives CATYQGVNEKLFF. The chain joins TRBV28 to TRBJ1-4; 7 bases agree with TRBD1. V shed 10 bases and J 5 bases; nucleotides not matched to a gene: 7. This CDR3 contains 13 residues. Germline CDR1 and CDR2: MDHEN and SYDVKM.

This clone was detected a few times. This chain joins TRBV5-1 and TRBJ2-1, with no clear D. The CDR3 contains 13 residues. The germline V and J ends were trimmed by 0 bases and 5 bases, with 6 bases remaining between them. CDR1 and CDR2 (germline): SGHRS, YFSETQ. CDR3 DNA: TGCGCCAGCAGCTTGGTCGTAGACAATGAGCAGTTCTTC. Residues: CASSLVVDNEQFF.

The chain links TRBV7-3 to TRBJ2-7; 7 nucleotides agree with TRBD1. This CDR3 is built from 14 residues. Germline V gives CDR1 SGHTA, CDR2 FQGTGA. Trimming cost V 2 bases and J 7 bases; bases outside gene matches: 8. The CDR3 nucleotides read TGTGCCAGCAGCTTATCCGGCCAGGGGGAGGAGCAGTACTTC. Translating it yields CASSLSGQGEEQYF.

V is TRBV5-1 and J is TRBJ2-4, with TRBD1 identical over 7 bases. CDR3 length: 13 residues. With V trimmed by 4 bases and J by 5 bases, 3 bases remained unmatched. Germline CDR1 reads SGHRS; CDR2 reads YFSETQ. The CDR3 DNA follows: TGCGCCAGCAGCAGGGGGCTGGAAAACATTCAGTACTTC. Residues: CASSRGLENIQYF.

This clone appeared a single time. The V and J genes are TRBV15 and TRBJ1-3; D is unclear. Germline CDR1 is LNHNV and CDR2 is YYDKDF (reference sequence). The V end lost 0 bases, the J end lost 0 bases, and 6 bases lay between the germline ends. CDR3 size: 15 residues. The CDR3 DNA sequence: TGTGCCACCAGCAGAGATCCGAACTCTGGAAACACCATATATTTT. Protein: CATSRDPNSGNTIYF.

This chain connects TRBV6-5 to TRBJ2-1; 8 bases are a match to TRBD1. The CDR3 runs 16 residues. V dropped 2 bases and J dropped 4; count of bases not matched to a gene: 7. Germline loops: CDR1 MNHEY, CDR2 SVGAGI. CDR3 DNA sequence: TGTGCCAGCAGTTACCTGCAGGGGGCTAGTTACAATGAGCAGTTCTTC. It codes for CASSYLQGASYNEQFF.

This rearrangement joins TRBV7-2 to TRBJ2-5; 9 positions match TRBD2. The CDR3 consists of 15 residues. The V segment lost 2 bases and the J segment 5 bases; nucleotides outside the gene matches: 6. The V gene's germline CDR1 is SGHTA and CDR2 FQGNSA. CDR3 region: CASSLYLAGLETQYF. The CDR3, as DNA: TGTGCCAGCAGCTTATACCTAGCGGGGCTGGAGACCCAGTACTTC. Complete variable domain (other parts from reference TRBV7-2 and TRBJ2-5): GAGVSQSPSNKVTEKGKDVELRCDPISGHTALYWYRQSLGQGLEFLIYFQGNSAPDKSGLPSDRFSAERTGGSVSTLTIQRTQQEDSAVYLCASSLYLAGLETQYFGPGTRLLVL.

CDR3 in amino acids: CASSKFATPNYGYTF. Here the CDR3 DNA reads TGTGCCAGTAGTAAGTTCGCGACACCTAACTATGGCTACACCTTC. The gene calls are TRBV19 and TRBJ1-2; D remains unclear. The CDR3 has 15 amino acids. Germline CDR1 LNHDA, CDR2 SQIVND (reference sequence). Trimming took 4 bases from V and 0 from J, leaving 12 bases between them.